Listed below are T cell receptor beta chains from one sample, sequenced in a study of type 1 regulatory T cells. TCRdb reprocessed the reads via MiXCR and lists one record per CDR3 protein. The sample yields fewer than 75,000 distinct CDR3 sequences, almost 50% seen once. Antigens of these TCRs are unknown. Input material: cultured non-Tr1 T cells, either the whole culture or a sorted T cell fraction (not recorded which). Receptors were obtained from a human donor in good health. Each CDR3 is given with its conserved first and last residue. Fields, in order: D gene, clone size, J gene, V gene, CDR3 protein, CDR3 DNA. The D gene is left open where the match is weak. Where a row states a size, it is once, few, many or the class of an expanded clone; other rows omit it.

-	-	TRBJ1-3	TRBV4-1	CASSRGSSGNTIYF	TGCGCCAGCAGCCGAGGGTCCTCTGGAAACACCATATATTTT
TRBD2	-	TRBJ2-2	TRBV11-2	CASSFISGGWNGELFF	TGTGCCAGCAGCTTTATAAGCGGGGGGTGGAACGGGGAGCTGTTTTTT
TRBD1	-	TRBJ2-2	TRBV6-2/TRBV6-3	CASRGDRGVEELFF	TGTGCCAGCAGGGGCGACAGGGGGGTCGAGGAGCTGTTTTTT
-	-	TRBJ1-2	TRBV20-1	CSARGGKGGNYGYTF	TGCAGTGCTAGAGGGGGGAAGGGGGGTAACTATGGCTACACCTTC
-	-	TRBJ1-2	TRBV20-1	CSARAAGLEGDYTF	TGCAGTGCTAGAGCGGCCGGGTTGGAGGGTGACTACACCTTC
-	-	TRBJ1-1	TRBV12-3/TRBV12-4	CASSVFGTEAFF	TGTGCCAGCAGCGTCTTCGGGACTGAAGCTTTCTTT
-	-	TRBJ2-2	TRBV29-1	CSVGTRATGELFF	TGCAGCGTTGGGACAAGGGCCACCGGGGAGCTGTTTTTT
-	-	TRBJ1-5	TRBV3-1	CASSQTAVEGQPQHF	TGTGCCAGCAGCCAAACAGCCGTGGAGGGTCAGCCCCAGCATTTT
TRBD2	-	TRBJ2-3	TRBV18	CASSPRTSGGQDTQYF	TGTGCCAGCTCACCACGCACTAGCGGGGGCCAAGATACGCAGTATTTT
TRBD1	-	TRBJ2-3	TRBV7-2	CASSPTGTGLGTQYF	TGTGCCAGCAGCCCGACAGGGACAGGGCTAGGTACGCAGTATTTT
-	-	TRBJ2-3	TRBV20-1	CSAPRVRSTDTQYF	TGCAGTGCCCCGCGGGTACGGAGCACAGATACGCAGTATTTT
-	-	TRBJ2-3	TRBV24-1	CATSDGSSDTQYF	TGTGCCACCAGTGATGGTTCTTCAGATACGCAGTATTTT
-	few	TRBJ1-2	TRBV12-3/TRBV12-4	CASSLYSASNYGYTF	TGTGCCAGCAGTTTATACTCCGCATCTAACTATGGCTACACCTTC
-	few	TRBJ2-7	TRBV15	CATPGQSLSYEQYF	TGTGCCACCCCGGGACAAAGCCTCTCCTACGAGCAGTACTTC
-	-	TRBJ2-5	TRBV5-4	CASSLPGSRGETQYF	TGTGCCAGCAGCCTCCCCGGGTCCCGGGGAGAGACCCAGTACTTC
TRBD1	few	TRBJ2-1	TRBV5-1	CASSPRDTGVDNEQFF	TGCGCCAGCAGCCCCCGGGACACAGGGGTGGACAATGAGCAGTTCTTC
-	many	TRBJ1-6	TRBV7-2	CASSSLYNSPLHF	TGTGCCAGCAGCTCCCTCTATAATTCACCCCTCCACTTT
-	-	TRBJ1-5	TRBV6-2/TRBV6-3	CASSRLGGFNQPQHF	TGTGCCAGTTCCAGACTAGGGGGATTCAATCAGCCCCAGCATTTT
TRBD2	-	TRBJ2-5	TRBV20-1	CSATKGLAGAQETQYF	TGCAGTGCTACAAAAGGACTAGCGGGGGCCCAAGAGACCCAGTACTTC
-	-	TRBJ1-1	TRBV7-9	CASSSQANTEAFF	TGTGCCAGCAGCTCCCAAGCTAACACTGAAGCTTTCTTT
-	-	TRBJ1-2	TRBV27	CASSSSEGVRDGYGYTF	TGTGCCAGCAGTTCATCTGAGGGGGTTAGGGACGGCTATGGCTACACCTTC
-	-	TRBJ1-2	TRBV4-2	CASSQDMRVSNYGYTF	TGTGCCAGCAGCCAAGATATGAGGGTCTCTAACTATGGCTACACCTTC
-	few	TRBJ1-4	TRBV5-1	CASSLTALDRTVFF	TGCGCCAGCAGCTTGACCGCCCTCGACAGGACGGTGTTTTTT
TRBD2	-	TRBJ2-3	TRBV2	CASSEVAGKDTQYF	TGTGCCAGCAGTGAGGTAGCGGGGAAAGATACGCAGTATTTT
-	-	TRBJ2-4	TRBV7-2	CASSTTLTLLAKNIQYF	TGTGCCAGCAGCACCACCCTGACACTTTTAGCCAAAAACATTCAGTACTTC
-	-	TRBJ1-1	TRBV27	CASSTPGIGGTEAFF	TGTGCCAGCAGTACCCCGGGCATAGGGGGGACTGAAGCTTTCTTT
TRBD1	-	TRBJ2-1	TRBV6-5	CASRPPGTGVNEQFF	TGTGCCAGCAGACCACCCGGGACAGGAGTGAATGAGCAGTTCTTC
TRBD1	-	TRBJ2-5	TRBV11-2	CASSLFIQGAQETQYF	TGTGCCAGCAGCTTATTTATACAGGGGGCCCAAGAGACCCAGTACTTC
TRBD1	-	TRBJ2-4	TRBV5-1	CASSPDFAGQGARAKNIQYF	TGCGCCAGCAGCCCGGATTTTGCGGGACAGGGGGCGCGGGCCAAAAACATTCAGTACTTC
-	few	TRBJ2-3	TRBV12-3/TRBV12-4	CASSQTGDTQYF	TGTGCCAGCAGTCAGACAGGAGATACGCAGTATTTT
-	-	TRBJ1-2	TRBV7-9	CASSLNGYGYTF	TGTGCCAGCAGCTTAAACGGTTATGGCTACACCTTC
-	once	TRBJ2-4	TRBV3-1	CASGFPAKNIQYF	TGTGCCAGCGGGTTCCCAGCCAAAAACATTCAGTACTTC
-	-	TRBJ2-5	TRBV11-3	CASSLTGLGAPEQETQYF	TGTGCCAGCAGCTTGACAGGTTTGGGGGCGCCCGAACAAGAGACCCAGTACTTC
-	-	TRBJ2-5	TRBV6-6	CASSLGAWSETQYF	TGTGCCAGCAGTCTGGGGGCTTGGTCAGAGACCCAGTACTTC
TRBD1	few	TRBJ1-1	TRBV12-3/TRBV12-4	CASSFRTGTNTEAFF	TGTGCCAGCAGTTTTCGGACAGGAACGAACACTGAAGCTTTCTTT
TRBD2	few	TRBJ2-2	TRBV15	CATSRAGSGGAELFF	TGTGCCACCAGCAGAGCCGGTAGCGGGGGGGCCGAGCTGTTTTTT
-	once	TRBJ1-3	TRBV5-1	CASSPGAPGNTIYF	TGCGCCAGCTCCCCAGGGGCACCAGGAAACACCATATATTTT
-	-	TRBJ2-5	TRBV5-1	CASSLAQTGQETQYF	TGCGCCAGCAGCTTGGCACAGACAGGCCAAGAGACCCAGTACTTC
-	-	TRBJ2-5	TRBV4-3	CASSYGQLETQYF	TGCGCCAGCAGCTACGGCCAACTCGAGACCCAGTACTTC
-	-	TRBJ1-2	TRBV18	CASSPSRGGNYGYTF	TGTGCCAGCTCACCGTCGCGGGGGGGAAACTATGGCTACACCTTC
TRBD1	-	TRBJ2-7	TRBV15	CATSLNRGRGYEQYF	TGTGCCACCAGCCTAAACAGGGGGCGCGGATACGAGCAGTACTTC
-	-	TRBJ1-2	TRBV20-1	CSASQTGSLGYTF	TGCAGTGCTAGCCAGACGGGATCCCTAGGCTACACCTTC
-	-	TRBJ1-1	TRBV12-3/TRBV12-4	CASTKFMNTEAFF	TGTGCCAGCACCAAATTCATGAACACTGAAGCTTTCTTT
-	-	TRBJ2-3	TRBV24-1	CATSDPGSRADTQYF	TGTGCCACCAGTGATCCAGGTAGCAGGGCAGATACGCAGTATTTT